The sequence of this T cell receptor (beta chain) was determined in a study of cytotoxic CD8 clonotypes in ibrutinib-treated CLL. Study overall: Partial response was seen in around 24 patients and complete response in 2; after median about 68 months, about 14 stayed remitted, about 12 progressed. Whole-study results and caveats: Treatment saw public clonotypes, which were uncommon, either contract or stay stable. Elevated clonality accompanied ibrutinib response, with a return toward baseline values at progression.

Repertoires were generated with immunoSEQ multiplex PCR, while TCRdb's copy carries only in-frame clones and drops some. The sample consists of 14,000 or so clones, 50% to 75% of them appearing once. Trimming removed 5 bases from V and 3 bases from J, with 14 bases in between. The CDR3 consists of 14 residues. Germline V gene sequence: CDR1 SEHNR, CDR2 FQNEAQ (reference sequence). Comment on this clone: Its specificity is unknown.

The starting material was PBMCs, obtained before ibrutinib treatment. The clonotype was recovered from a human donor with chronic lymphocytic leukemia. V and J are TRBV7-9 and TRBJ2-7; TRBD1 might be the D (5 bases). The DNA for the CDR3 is TGTGCCAGCAGCGGAGACAGCGCCTTCTACGAGCAGTACTTC. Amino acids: CASSGDSAFYEQYF.